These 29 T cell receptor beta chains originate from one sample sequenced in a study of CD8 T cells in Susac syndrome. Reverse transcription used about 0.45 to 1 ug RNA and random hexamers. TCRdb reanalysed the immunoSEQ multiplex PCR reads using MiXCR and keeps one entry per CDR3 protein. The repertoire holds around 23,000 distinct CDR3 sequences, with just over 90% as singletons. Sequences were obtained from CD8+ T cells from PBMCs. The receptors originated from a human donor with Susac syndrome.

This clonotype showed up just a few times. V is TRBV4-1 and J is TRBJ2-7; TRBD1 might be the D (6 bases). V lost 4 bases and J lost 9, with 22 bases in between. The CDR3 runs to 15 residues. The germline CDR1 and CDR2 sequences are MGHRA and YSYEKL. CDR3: CASSLHSDSPWGQYF. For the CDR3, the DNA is TGCGCCAGCAGCCTACATTCGGACAGCCCGTGGGGGCAGTACTTC.

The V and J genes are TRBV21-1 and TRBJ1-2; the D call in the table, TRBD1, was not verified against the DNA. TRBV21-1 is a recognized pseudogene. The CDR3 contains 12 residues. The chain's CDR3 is CASTGGGSGYTF. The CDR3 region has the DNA TGTGCCAGCACCGGGGGGGGCAGCGGCTACACCTTC.

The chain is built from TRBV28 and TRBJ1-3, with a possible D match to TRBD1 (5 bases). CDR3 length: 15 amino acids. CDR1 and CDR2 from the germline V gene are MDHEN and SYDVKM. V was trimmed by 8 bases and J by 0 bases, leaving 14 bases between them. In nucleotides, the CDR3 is TGTGCCAGCTTCCGGGCGGGGGACTCTGGAAACACCATATATTTT. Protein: CASFRAGDSGNTIYF.

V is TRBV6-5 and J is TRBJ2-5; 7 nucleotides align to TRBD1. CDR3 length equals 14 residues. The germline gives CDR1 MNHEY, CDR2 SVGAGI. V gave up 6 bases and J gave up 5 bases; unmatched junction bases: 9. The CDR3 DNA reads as TGTGCCAGCAGACCGGGACAGATAAGGGAGACCCAGTACTTC. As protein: CASRPGQIRETQYF.

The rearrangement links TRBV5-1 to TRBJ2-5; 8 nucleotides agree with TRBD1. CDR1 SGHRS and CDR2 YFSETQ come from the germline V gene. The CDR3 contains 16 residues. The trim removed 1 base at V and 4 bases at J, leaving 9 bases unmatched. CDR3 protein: CASSLSVVQGAETQYF. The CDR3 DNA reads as TGCGCCAGCAGCTTGAGCGTCGTTCAGGGGGCAGAGACCCAGTACTTC.

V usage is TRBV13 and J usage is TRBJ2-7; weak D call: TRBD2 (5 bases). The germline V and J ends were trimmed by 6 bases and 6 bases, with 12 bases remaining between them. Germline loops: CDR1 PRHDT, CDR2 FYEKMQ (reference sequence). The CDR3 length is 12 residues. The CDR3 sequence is CASRSQGGEQYF. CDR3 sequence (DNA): TGTGCCAGCAGGTCGCAAGGAGGCGAGCAGTACTTC.

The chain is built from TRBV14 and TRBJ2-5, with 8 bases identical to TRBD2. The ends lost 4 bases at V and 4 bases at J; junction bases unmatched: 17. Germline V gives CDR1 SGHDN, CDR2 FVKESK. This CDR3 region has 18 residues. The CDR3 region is CASSLVQRGTLGGETQYF. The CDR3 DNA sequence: TGTGCCAGCAGCCTGGTCCAGCGGGGGACCCTAGGAGGAGAGACCCAGTACTTC.

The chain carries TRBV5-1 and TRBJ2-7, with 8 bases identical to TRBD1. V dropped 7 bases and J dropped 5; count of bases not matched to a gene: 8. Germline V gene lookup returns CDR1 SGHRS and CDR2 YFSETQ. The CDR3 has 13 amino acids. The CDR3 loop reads CASGYQGANEQYF. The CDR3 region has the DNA TGCGCCAGCGGGTATCAGGGGGCGAACGAGCAGTACTTC.

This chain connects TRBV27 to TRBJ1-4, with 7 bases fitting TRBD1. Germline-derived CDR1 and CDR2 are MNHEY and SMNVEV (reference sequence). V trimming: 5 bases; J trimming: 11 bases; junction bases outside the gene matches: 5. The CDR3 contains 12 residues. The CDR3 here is CASSPTGDKLFF. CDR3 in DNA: TGTGCCAGCAGTCCTACAGGGGATAAACTGTTTTTT.

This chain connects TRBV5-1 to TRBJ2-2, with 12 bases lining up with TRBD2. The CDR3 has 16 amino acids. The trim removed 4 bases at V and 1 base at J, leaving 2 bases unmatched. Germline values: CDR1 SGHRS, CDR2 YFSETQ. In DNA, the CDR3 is TGCGCCAGCAGCCCTAGCGGGGGGGTGAACACCGGGGAGCTGTTTTTT. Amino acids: CASSPSGGVNTGELFF.

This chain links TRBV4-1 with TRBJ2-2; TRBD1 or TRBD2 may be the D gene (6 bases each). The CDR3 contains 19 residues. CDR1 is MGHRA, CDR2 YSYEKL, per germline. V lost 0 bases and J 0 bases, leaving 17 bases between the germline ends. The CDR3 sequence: CASSQDGGRRMTNTGELFF. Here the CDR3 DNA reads TGCGCCAGCAGCCAAGACGGGGGCAGGCGAATGACGAACACCGGGGAGCTGTTTTTT.

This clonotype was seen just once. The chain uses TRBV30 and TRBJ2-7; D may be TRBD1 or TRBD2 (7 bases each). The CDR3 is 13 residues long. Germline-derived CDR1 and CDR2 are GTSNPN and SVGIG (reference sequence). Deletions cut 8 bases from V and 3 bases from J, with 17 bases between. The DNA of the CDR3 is TGTGCCGCCGGCACAGGGGACTACTACGAGCAGTACTTC. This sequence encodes CAAGTGDYYEQYF.

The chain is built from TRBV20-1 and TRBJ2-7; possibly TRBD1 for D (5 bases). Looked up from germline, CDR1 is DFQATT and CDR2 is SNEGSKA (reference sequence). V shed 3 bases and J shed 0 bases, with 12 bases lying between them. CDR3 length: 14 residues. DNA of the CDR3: TGCAGTGCTAGTGTGCCTGGGGCCTCCTACGAGCAGTACTTC. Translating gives CSASVPGASYEQYF.

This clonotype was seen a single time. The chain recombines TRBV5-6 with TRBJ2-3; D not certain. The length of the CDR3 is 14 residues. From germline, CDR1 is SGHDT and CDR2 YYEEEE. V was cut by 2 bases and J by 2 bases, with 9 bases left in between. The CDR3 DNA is TGTGCCAGCAGCTTCGGTAGAGCCACAGATACGCAGTATTTT. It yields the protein CASSFGRATDTQYF. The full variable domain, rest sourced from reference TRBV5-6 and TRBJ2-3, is DAGVTQSPTHLIKTRGQQVTLRCSPKSGHDTVSWYQQALGQGPQFIFQYYEEEERQRGNFPDRFSGHQFPNYSSELNVNALLLGDSALYLCASSFGRATDTQYFGPGTRLTVL.

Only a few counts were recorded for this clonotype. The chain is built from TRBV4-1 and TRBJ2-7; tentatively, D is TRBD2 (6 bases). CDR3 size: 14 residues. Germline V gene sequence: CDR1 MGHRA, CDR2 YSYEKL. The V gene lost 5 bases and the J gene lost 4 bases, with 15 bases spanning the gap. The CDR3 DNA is TGCGCCAGCAGCACGAACGGGGGTCCGTACGAGCAGTACTTC. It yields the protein CASSTNGGPYEQYF.

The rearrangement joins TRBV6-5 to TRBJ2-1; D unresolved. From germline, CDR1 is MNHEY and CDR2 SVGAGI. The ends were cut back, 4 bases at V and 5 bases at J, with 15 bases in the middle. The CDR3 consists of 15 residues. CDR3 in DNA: TGTGCCAGCAGTTCCTACTTCGGACGAGACAATGAGCAGTTCTTC. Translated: CASSSYFGRDNEQFF.

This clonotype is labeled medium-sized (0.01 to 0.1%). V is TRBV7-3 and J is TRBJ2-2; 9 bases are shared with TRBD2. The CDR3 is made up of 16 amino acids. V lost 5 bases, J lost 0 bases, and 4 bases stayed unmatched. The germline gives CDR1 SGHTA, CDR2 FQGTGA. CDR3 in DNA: TGTGCCAGCAGCAGACTAGCGGCGACGAACACCGGGGAGCTGTTTTTT. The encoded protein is CASSRLAATNTGELFF.

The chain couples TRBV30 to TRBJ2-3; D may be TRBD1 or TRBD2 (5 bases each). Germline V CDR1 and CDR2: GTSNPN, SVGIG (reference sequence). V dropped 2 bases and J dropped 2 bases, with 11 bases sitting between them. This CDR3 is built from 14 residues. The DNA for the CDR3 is TGTGCCTGGAGTAGTGGGGGTCTCACAGATACGCAGTATTTT. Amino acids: CAWSSGGLTDTQYF.

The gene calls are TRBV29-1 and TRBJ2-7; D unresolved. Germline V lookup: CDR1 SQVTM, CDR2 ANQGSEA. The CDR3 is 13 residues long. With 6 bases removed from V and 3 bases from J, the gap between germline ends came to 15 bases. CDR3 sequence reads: CSVADNINYEQYF. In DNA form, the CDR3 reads TGCAGCGTGGCTGACAACATCAACTACGAGCAGTACTTC.

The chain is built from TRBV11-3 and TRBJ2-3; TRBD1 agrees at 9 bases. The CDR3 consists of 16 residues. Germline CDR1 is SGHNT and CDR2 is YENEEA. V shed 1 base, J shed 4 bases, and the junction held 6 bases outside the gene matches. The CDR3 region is CASSLAGQGFADTQYF. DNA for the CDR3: TGTGCCAGCAGCTTAGCCGGACAGGGGTTTGCAGATACGCAGTATTTT.

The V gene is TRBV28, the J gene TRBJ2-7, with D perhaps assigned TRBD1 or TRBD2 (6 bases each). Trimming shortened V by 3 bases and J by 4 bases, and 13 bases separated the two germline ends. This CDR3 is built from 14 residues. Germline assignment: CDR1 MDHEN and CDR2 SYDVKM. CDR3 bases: TGTGCCAGCAGTTTGACAGGAGGGCGTTACGAGCAGTACTTC. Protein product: CASSLTGGRYEQYF.

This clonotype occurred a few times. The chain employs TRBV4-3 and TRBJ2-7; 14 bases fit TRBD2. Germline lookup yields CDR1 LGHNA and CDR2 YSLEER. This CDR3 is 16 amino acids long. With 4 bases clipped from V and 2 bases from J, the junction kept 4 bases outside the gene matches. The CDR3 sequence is CASSPRLAGGPYEQYF. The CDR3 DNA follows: TGCGCCAGCAGCCCCCGACTAGCGGGGGGGCCCTACGAGCAGTACTTC.

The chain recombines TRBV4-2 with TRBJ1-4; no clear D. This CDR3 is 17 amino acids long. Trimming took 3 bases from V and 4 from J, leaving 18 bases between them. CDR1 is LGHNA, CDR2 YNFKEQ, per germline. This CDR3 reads CASSHPSGRANNEKLFF. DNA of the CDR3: TGTGCCAGCAGCCACCCCTCAGGACGGGCGAATAATGAAAAACTGTTTTTT.

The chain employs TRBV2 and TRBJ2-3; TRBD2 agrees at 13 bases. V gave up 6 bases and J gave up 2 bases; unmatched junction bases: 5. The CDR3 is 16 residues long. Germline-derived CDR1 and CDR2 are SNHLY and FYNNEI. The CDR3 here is CASRPGLAGDTDTQYF. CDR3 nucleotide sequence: TGTGCCAGCAGGCCCGGACTAGCGGGGGACACAGATACGCAGTATTTT.

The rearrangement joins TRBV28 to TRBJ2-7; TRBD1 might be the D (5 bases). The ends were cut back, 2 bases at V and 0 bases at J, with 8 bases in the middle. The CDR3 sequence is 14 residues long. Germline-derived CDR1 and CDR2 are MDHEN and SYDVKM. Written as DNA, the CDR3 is TGTGCCAGCAGTTTACAGGGTAGCTCCTACGAGCAGTACTTC. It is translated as CASSLQGSSYEQYF.

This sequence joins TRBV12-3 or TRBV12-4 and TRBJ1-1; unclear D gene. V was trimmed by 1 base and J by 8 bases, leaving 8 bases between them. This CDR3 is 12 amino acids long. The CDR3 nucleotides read TGTGCCAGCAGTTTAGGTCGGATCGAAGCTTTCTTT. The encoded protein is CASSLGRIEAFF.

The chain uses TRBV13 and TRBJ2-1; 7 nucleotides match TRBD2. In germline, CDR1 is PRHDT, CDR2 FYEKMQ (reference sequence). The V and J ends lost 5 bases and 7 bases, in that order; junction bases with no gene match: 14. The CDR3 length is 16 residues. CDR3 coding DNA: TGTGCCAGCAGCGGACCAGGACGCGGGGGTAGGAATGAGCAGTTCTTC. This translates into CASSGPGRGGRNEQFF.

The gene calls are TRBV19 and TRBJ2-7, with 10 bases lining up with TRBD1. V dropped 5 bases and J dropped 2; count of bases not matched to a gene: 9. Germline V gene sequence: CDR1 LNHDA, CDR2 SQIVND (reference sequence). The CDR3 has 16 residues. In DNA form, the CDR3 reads TGTGCCAGTAGTCCCAAGGACAGGGGGACCACCTACGAGCAGTACTTC. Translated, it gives CASSPKDRGTTYEQYF. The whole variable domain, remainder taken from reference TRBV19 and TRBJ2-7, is DGGITQSPKYLFRKEGQNVTLSCEQNLNHDAMYWYRQDPGQGLRLIYYSQIVNDFQKGDIAEGYSVSREKKESFPLTVTSAQKNPTAFYLCASSPKDRGTTYEQYFGPGTRLTVT.

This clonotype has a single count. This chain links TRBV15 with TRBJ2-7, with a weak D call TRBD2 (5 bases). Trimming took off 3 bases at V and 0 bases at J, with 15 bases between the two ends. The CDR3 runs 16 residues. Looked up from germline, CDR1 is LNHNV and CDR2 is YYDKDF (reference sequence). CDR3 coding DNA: TGTGCCACCAGCAGTGAGCGACCGGGATTCTCCTACGAGCAGTACTTC. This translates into CATSSERPGFSYEQYF. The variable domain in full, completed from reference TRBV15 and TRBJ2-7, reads DAMVIQNPRYQVTQFGKPVTLSCSQTLNHNVMYWYQQKSSQAPKLLFHYYDKDFNNEADTPDNFQSRRPNTSFCFLDIRSPGLGDTAMYLCATSSERPGFSYEQYFGPGTRLTVT.